This TCR beta chain came from a study of blood T cell repertoires in COVID-19. Libraries were prepared by immunoSEQ multiplex PCR; TCRdb keeps only in-frame clonotypes and omits some of them. The sample carries fewer than 500,000 clones, about nine tenths recorded once. The CDR3 consists of 17 residues. Per the germline V gene, CDR1 is LNHDA and CDR2 is SQIVND (reference sequence). V dropped 4 bases and J dropped 5; count of bases not matched to a gene: 14. In terms of age and location, participants ranged from about 18 to 95 years and lived in about 25 US areas. This receptor was identified in a woman aged 18-29 years who had recovered from COVID-19. Sequenced sample: PBMCs or T cells enriched from blood (not recorded which). The chain combines TRBV19 with TRBJ2-4; the match to TRBD2 covers 7 bases. CDR3 DNA sequence: TGTGCCAGTAGTACCACTTGGGGGGGAGGATCGGAAAACATTCAGTACTTC. It is translated as CASSTTWGGGSENIQYF.